The next 5 T cell receptor beta chains were all read from a single sample in a study of T cell responses to AZD1222 COVID-19 vaccine. The table came from immunoSEQ multiplex PCR; TCRdb's copy has only in-frame clones and leaves some out. The table shows 150,000 to 200,000 clones, with 85% to 95% occurring only once. The sequenced sample was peripheral blood, obtained on day 0 of AZD1222 vaccination. These receptors were obtained from an adult in good health.

The chain carries TRBV9 and TRBJ2-2, with a weak D call TRBD1 (5 bases). This CDR3 comprises 14 residues. Germline assignment: CDR1 SGDLS and CDR2 YYNGEE. Trimming stripped 0 bases from V and 6 bases from J, with 9 bases between. The CDR3, as DNA: TGTGCCAGCAGCGTAGATCAGGGTCCCGGGGAGCTGTTTTTT. The encoded protein is CASSVDQGPGELFF.

The CDR3 region has the DNA TGTGCCAGCAGTGAAAGAAGAGACACCGGGGAGCTGTTTTTT. Residues: CASSERRDTGELFF. This chain links TRBV2 with TRBJ2-2, with unresolved D. Trimming stripped 2 bases from V and 3 bases from J, with 7 bases between. The germline V gene encodes CDR1 SNHLY and CDR2 FYNNEI. CDR3 length: 14 amino acids.

The CDR3 nucleotides read TGTGCCAGTAGAAGGGTTGAAGACACCGGGGAGCTGTTTTTT. This encodes CASRRVEDTGELFF. The chain carries TRBV19 and TRBJ2-2; D unresolved. Germline V gene lookup returns CDR1 LNHDA and CDR2 SQIVND (reference sequence). The V end was cut by 6 bases, the J end by 3 bases, with 11 bases between. CDR3 length equals 14 residues.

This CDR3 is CAWSSSGGGYTF. The CDR3 bases are TGTGCCTGGAGTTCATCGGGAGGAGGCTACACCTTC. This chain links TRBV30 with TRBJ1-2; no clear D. CDR3 length equals 12 residues. The V gene's germline CDR1 is GTSNPN and CDR2 SVGIG (reference sequence). V lost 2 bases and J 8 bases, leaving 12 bases between the germline ends. Filled out from reference TRBV30 and TRBJ1-2, the complete variable domain reads SQTIHQWPATLVQPVGSPLSLECTVEGTSNPNLYWYRQAAGRGLQLLFYSVGIGQISSEVPQNLSASRPQDRQFILSSKKLLLSDSGFYLCAWSSSGGGYTFGSGTRLTVV.

The rearrangement joins TRBV21-1 to TRBJ1-1; the table's D call, TRBD1, was not checked against the DNA. TRBV21-1 is labeled a pseudogene. The CDR3 extends over 16 amino acids. This CDR3 is CASSITSTGLDTEAFF. CDR3 nucleotides: TGTGCCAGCAGCATAACCTCCACAGGGCTCGACACTGAAGCTTTCTTT.